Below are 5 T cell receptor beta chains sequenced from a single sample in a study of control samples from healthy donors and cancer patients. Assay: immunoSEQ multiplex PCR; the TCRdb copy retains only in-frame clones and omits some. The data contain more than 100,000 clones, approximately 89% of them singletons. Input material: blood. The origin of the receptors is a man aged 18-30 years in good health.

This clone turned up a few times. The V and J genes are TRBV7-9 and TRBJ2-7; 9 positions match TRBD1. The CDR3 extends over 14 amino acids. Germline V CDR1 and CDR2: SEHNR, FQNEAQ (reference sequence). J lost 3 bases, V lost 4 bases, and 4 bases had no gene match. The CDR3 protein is CASSWTGVDYEQYF. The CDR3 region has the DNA TGTGCCAGCAGCTGGACAGGGGTGGACTACGAGCAGTACTTC.

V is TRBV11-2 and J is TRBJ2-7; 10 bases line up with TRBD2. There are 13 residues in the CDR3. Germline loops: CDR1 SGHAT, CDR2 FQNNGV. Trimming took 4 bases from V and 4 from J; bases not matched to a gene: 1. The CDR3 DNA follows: TGTGCCAGCAGCTATAGCGGGGGGTACGAGCAGTACTTC. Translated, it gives CASSYSGGYEQYF.

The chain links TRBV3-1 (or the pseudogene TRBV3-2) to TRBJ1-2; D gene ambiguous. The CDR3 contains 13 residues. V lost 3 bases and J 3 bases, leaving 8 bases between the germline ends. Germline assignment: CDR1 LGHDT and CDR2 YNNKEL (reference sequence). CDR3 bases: TGTGCCAGCAGCCACGAGGGCCACTATGGCTACACCTTC. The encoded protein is CASSHEGHYGYTF.

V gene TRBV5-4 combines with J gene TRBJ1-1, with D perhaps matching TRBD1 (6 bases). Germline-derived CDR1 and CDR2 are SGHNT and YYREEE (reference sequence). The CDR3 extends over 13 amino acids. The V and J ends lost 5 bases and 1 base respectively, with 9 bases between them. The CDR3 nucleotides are TGTGCCAGCAGAATGACAGGGAACACTGAAGCTTTCTTT. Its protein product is CASRMTGNTEAFF.

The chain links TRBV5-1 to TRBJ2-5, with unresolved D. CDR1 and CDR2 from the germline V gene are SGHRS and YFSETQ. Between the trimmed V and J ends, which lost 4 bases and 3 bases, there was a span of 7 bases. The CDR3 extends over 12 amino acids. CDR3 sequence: CASSTPEETQYF. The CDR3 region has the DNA TGCGCCAGCAGCACACCGGAAGAGACCCAGTACTTC. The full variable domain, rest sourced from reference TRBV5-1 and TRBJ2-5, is KAGVTQTPRYLIKTRGQQVTLSCSPISGHRSVSWYQQTPGQGLQFLFEYFSETQRNKGNFPGRFSGRQFSNSRSEMNVSTLELGDSALYLCASSTPEETQYFGPGTRLLVL.